This TCR beta chain was documented in a study of OX40 agonist ivuxolimab in advanced cancers. The cohort excluded patients with autoimmune disease history or systemic immunosuppression. The protocol was immunoSEQ multiplex PCR, while the TCRdb copy is restricted to in-frame clones and leaves out a portion. Of roughly 79,000 clones in the sample, 92% were seen once. This clone came up a few times. The CDR3 contains 14 residues. Looked up from germline, CDR1 is SGHNT and CDR2 is YYREEE (reference sequence). The V and J ends lost 0 bases and 4 bases respectively, with 8 bases between them. Sequencing was performed on CD4+ or CD8+ T cells sorted from blood, taken in a trial of the OX40 agonist ivuxolimab. The chain employs TRBV5-4 and TRBJ1-3, with D maybe TRBD1 (5 bases). The source is an adult with an advanced solid tumor such as melanoma, head and neck, liver or kidney cancer. Here the CDR3 DNA reads TGTGCCAGCAGCTTGGCAGGGCTCGGAAACACCATATATTTT. Translating it yields CASSLAGLGNTIYF.